The rows below give T cell receptor beta chains drawn from one sample of a study of human T cells and chemical hapten exposure. A single record per CDR3 protein comes from TCRdb applying MiXCR to the RACE reads. The sample contains some 71,000 distinct CDR3 sequences, under 13% of which appear only once. This specimen consisted of whole blood, obtained in connection with sensitization to the hapten diphenylcyclopropenone (DPC). The receptors were gathered from a woman aged 50 to 65 with alopecia areata. Some clones in this sample may be carry-over from other donors' samples. Each CDR3 is given without its conserved first and last residue. Each record gives: J gene, CDR3 length, V gene, CDR3 protein.

J: TRBJ2-7; length: 13; V: TRBV29-1; CDR3: SVEGRGLMEYEQY
J: TRBJ1-1; length: 10; V: TRBV3-1; CDR3: ASSQGSLGAF
J: TRBJ2-7; length: 9; V: TRBV29-1; CDR3: SVEEGPEQY
J: TRBJ2-3; length: 12; V: TRBV20-1; CDR3: SATSGRAGDTQY
J: TRBJ2-7; length: 12; V: TRBV10-2; CDR3: ASSTRDRSDEQY
J: TRBJ2-1; length: 13; V: TRBV20-1; CDR3: SATVPGLDYNEQF
J: TRBJ2-7; length: 12; V: TRBV20-1; CDR3: SARGPGPRREQY
J: TRBJ2-3; length: 16; V: TRBV6-6; CDR3: ASSYWAGRATSTDTQY
J: TRBJ2-3; length: 14; V: TRBV19; CDR3: ASSMRGGRATDTQY
J: TRBJ1-2; length: 13; V: TRBV13; CDR3: ASDTMTGDNYGYT
J: TRBJ1-2; length: 12; V: TRBV28; CDR3: ASRIQDHNYGYT
J: TRBJ1-5; length: 12; V: TRBV2; CDR3: ASSRTASNQPQH